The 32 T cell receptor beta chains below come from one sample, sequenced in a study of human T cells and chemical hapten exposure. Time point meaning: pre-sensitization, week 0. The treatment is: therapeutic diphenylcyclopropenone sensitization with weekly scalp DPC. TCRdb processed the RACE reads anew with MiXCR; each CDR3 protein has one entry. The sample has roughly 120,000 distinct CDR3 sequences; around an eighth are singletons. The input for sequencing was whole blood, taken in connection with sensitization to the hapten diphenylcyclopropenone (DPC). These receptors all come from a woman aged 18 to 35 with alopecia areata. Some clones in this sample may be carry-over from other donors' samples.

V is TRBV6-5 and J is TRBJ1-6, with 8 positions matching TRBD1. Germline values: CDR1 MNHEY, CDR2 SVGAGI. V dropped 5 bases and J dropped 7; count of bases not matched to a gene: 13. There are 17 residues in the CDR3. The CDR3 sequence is CASSGWNLQGANSPLHF. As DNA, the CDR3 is TGTGCCAGCAGTGGGTGGAACCTTCAGGGGGCGAATTCACCCCTCCACTTT.

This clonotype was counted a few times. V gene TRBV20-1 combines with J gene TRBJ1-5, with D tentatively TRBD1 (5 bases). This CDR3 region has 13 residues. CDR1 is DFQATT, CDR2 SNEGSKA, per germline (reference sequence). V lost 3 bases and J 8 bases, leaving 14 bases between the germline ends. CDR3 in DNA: TGCAGTGCTAGCAGGGTGGGTGAGGAGCCCCAGCATTTT. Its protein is CSASRVGEEPQHF.

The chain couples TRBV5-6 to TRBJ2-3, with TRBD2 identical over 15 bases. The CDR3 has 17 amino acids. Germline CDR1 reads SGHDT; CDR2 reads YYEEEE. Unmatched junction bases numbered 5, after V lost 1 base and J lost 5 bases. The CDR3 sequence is CASSLPGLAGGIDTQYF. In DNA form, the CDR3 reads TGTGCCAGCAGCTTGCCGGGACTAGCGGGGGGAATAGATACGCAGTATTTT.

The CDR3 bases are TGTGCCAGCAATATATGGGGCACAGATACGCAGTATTTT. It translates to CASNIWGTDTQYF. The rearrangement uses TRBV9 and TRBJ2-3; no reliable D call. Trimming removed 6 bases at V and 1 base at J, with 9 bases between. The CDR3 has 13 amino acids. Germline lookup yields CDR1 SGDLS and CDR2 YYNGEE.

The CDR3 DNA reads TGTGCCAGCAGCTTAGGGACCCACGAGACCCAGTACTTC. Protein: CASSLGTHETQYF. The chain couples TRBV7-2 to TRBJ2-5; D ambiguous. CDR3 length equals 13 residues. The germline CDR1 and CDR2 sequences are SGHTA and FQGNSA. Trimming cost V 1 base and J 5 bases, with 8 bases left between them.

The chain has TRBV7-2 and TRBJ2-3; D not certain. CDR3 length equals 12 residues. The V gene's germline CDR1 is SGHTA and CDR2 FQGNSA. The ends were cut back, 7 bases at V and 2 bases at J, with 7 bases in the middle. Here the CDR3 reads CASTPITDTQYF. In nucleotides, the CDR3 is TGTGCCAGCACCCCGATCACAGATACGCAGTATTTT.

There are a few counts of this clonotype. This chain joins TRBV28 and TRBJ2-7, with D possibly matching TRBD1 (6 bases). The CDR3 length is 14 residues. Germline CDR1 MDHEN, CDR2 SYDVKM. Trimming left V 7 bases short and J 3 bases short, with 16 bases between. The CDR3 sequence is CASTPPDSYYEQYF. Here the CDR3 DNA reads TGTGCCAGCACCCCCCCGGACAGTTACTACGAGCAGTACTTC.

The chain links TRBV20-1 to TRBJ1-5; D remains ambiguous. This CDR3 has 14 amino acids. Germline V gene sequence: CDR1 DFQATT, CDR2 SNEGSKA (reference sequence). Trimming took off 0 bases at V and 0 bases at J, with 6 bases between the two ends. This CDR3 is CSAREGSSNQPQHF. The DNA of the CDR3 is TGCAGTGCTAGAGAAGGAAGTAGCAATCAGCCCCAGCATTTT.

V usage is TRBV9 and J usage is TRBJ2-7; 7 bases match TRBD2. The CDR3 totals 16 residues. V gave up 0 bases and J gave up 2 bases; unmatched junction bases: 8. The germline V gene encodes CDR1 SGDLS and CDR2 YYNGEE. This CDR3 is CASSVEASGVPYEQYF. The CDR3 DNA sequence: TGTGCCAGCAGCGTAGAGGCCAGCGGGGTACCCTACGAGCAGTACTTC.

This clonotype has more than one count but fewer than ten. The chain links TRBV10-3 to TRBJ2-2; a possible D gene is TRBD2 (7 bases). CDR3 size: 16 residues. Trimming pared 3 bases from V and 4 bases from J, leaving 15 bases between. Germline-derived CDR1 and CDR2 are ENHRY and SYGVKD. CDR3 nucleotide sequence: TGTGCCATCAGTGACAACCCGGGGGGCGGCACCGGGGAGCTGTTTTTT. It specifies CAISDNPGGGTGELFF.

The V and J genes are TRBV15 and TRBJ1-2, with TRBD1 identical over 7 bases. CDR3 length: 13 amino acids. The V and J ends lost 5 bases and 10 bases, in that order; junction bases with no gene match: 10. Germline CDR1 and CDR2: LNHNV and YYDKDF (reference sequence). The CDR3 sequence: CATSLDRVGVYTF. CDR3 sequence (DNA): TGTGCCACCAGCCTAGACAGGGTCGGCGTCTACACCTTC. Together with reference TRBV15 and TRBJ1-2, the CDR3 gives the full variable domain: DAMVIQNPRYQVTQFGKPVTLSCSQTLNHNVMYWYQQKSSQAPKLLFHYYDKDFNNEADTPDNFQSRRPNTSFCFLDIRSPGLGDTAMYLCATSLDRVGVYTFGSGTRLTVV.

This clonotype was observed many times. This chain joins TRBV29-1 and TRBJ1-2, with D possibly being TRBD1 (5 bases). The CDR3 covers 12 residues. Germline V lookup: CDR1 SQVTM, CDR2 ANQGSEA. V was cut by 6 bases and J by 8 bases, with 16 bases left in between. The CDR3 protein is CSVTAMKGGYTF. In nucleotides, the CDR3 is TGCAGCGTGACAGCCATGAAGGGGGGCTACACCTTC.

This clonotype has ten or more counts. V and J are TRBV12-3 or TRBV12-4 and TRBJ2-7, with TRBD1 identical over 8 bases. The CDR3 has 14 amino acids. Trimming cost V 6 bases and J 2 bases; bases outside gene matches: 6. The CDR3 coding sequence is TGTGCCAGCAGCTCCGGGACAGGAGCCTACGAGCAGTACTTC. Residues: CASSSGTGAYEQYF.

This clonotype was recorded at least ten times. DNA for the CDR3: TGTGCCAGCAGCTCCGACAGCGGGGGTAGAGATACGCAGTATTTT. Its translation: CASSSDSGGRDTQYF. The gene calls are TRBV5-4 and TRBJ2-3; 8 positions agree with TRBD2. This CDR3 has 15 residues. The germline V gene has CDR1 SGHNT and CDR2 YYREEE (reference sequence). The V segment lost 3 bases and the J segment 5 bases; nucleotides outside the gene matches: 8.

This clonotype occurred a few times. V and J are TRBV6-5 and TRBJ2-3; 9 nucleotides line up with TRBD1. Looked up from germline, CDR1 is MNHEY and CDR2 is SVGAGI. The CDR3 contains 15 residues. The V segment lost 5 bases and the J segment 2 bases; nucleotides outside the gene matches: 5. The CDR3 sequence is CASSLRDRDTDTQYF. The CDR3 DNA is TGTGCCAGCAGTCTCCGGGACAGGGACACAGATACGCAGTATTTT.

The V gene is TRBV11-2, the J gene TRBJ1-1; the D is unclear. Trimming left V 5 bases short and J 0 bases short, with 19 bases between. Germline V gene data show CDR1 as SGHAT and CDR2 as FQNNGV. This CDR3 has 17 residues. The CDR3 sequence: CASSPYIGSFMNTEAFF. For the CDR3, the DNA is TGTGCCAGCAGCCCTTACATCGGGAGTTTCATGAACACTGAAGCTTTCTTT.

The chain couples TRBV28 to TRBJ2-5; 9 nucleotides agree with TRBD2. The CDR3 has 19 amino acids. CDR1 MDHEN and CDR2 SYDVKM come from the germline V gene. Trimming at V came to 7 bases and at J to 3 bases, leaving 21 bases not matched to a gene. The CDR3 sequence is CASNTPVWGSGGLEETQYF. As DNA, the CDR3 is TGTGCCAGCAATACCCCTGTCTGGGGTAGCGGGGGCCTGGAAGAGACCCAGTACTTC.

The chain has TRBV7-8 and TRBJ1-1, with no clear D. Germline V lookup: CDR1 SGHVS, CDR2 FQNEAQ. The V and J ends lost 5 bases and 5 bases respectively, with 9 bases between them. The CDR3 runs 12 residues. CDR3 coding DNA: TGTGCCAGCAGCCTACACCGGACTGAAGCTTTCTTT. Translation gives CASSLHRTEAFF.

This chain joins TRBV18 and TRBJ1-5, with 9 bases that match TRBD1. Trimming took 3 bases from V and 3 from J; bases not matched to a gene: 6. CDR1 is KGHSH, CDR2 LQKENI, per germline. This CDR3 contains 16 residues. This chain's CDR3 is CASSPLDRGDNQPQHF. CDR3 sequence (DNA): TGTGCCAGCTCACCCCTGGACAGGGGTGACAATCAGCCCCAGCATTTT.

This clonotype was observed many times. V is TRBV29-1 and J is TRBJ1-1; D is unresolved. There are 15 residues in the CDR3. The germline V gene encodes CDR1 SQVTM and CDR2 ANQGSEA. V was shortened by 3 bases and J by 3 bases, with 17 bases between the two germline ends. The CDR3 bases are TGCAGCGTTGATAGGGCCGTTGGGCTGGACACTGAAGCTTTCTTT. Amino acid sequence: CSVDRAVGLDTEAFF.

The CDR3 is CAIWHRLYGYTF. The CDR3 nucleotides are TGTGCCATCTGGCACAGACTCTATGGCTACACCTTC. This chain links TRBV7-6 with TRBJ1-2; no definite D call. Looked up from germline, CDR1 is SGHVS and CDR2 is FNYEAQ. The V end was cut by 10 bases, the J end by 4 bases, with 13 bases between. The CDR3 runs 12 residues.

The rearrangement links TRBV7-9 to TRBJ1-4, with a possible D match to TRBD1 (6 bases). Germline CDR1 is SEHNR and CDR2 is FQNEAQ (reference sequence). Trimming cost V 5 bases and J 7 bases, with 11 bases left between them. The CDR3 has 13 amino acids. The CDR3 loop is CASSARTAEKLFF. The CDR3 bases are TGTGCCAGCAGCGCGCGGACAGCTGAAAAACTGTTTTTT.

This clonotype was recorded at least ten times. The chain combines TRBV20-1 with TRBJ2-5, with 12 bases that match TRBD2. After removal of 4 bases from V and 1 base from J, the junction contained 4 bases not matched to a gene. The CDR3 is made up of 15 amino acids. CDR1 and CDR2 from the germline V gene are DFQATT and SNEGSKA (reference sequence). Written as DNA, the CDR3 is TGCAGTGCTAACCTAGCGGGGGGGTTCCAAGAGACCCAGTACTTC. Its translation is CSANLAGGFQETQYF.

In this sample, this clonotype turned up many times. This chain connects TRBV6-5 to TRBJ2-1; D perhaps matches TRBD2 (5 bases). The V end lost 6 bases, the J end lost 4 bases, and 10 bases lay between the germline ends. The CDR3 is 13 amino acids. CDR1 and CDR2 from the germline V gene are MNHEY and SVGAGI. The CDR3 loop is CASSLAPYNEQFF. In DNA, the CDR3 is TGTGCCAGCAGCCTAGCCCCGTACAATGAGCAGTTCTTC.

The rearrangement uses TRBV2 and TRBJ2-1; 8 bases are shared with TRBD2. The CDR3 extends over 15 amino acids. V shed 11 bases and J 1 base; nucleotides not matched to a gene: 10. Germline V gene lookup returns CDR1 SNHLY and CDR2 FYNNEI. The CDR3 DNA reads TGTGCCTCCCTCGGGCGGGGGGCATCCTACAATGAGCAGTTCTTC. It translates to CASLGRGASYNEQFF.

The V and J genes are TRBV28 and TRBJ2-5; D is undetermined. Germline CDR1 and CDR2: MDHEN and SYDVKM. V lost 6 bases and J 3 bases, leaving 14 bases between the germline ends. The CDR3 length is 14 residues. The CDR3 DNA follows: TGTGCCAGCAGCCCATGGCTCAACAAAGAGACCCAGTACTTC. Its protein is CASSPWLNKETQYF.

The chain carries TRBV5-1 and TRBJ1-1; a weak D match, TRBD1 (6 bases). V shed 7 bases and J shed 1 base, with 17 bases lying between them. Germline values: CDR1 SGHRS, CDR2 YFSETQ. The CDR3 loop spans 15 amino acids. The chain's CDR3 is CASRIATGENTEAFF. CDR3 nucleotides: TGCGCCAGCCGTATCGCGACAGGCGAGAACACTGAAGCTTTCTTT. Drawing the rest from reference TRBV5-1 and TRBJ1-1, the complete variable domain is KAGVTQTPRYLIKTRGQQVTLSCSPISGHRSVSWYQQTPGQGLQFLFEYFSETQRNKGNFPGRFSGRQFSNSRSEMNVSTLELGDSALYLCASRIATGENTEAFFGQGTRLTVV.

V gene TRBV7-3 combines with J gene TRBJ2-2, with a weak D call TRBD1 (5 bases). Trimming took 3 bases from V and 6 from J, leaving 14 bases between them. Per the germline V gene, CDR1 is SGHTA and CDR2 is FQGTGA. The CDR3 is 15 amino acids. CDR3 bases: TGTGCCAGCAGCTTCCGAGCAGGGATGGCCGGGGAGCTGTTTTTT. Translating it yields CASSFRAGMAGELFF.

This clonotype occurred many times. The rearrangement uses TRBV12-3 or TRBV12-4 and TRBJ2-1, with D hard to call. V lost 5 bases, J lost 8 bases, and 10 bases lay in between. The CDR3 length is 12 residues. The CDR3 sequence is CASSPGIYEQFF. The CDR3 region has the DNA TGTGCCAGCAGTCCCGGAATTTATGAGCAGTTCTTC.

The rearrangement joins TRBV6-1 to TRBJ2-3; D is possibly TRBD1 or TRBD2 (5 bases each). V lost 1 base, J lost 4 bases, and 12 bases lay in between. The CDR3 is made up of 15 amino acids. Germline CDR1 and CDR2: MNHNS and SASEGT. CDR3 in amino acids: CASSEGSMGADTQYF. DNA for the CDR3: TGTGCCAGCAGTGAAGGTAGTATGGGGGCAGATACGCAGTATTTT.

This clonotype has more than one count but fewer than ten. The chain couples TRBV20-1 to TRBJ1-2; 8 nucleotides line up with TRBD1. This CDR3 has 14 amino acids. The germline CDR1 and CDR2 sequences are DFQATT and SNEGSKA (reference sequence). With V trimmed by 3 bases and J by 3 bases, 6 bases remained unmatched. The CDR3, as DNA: TGCAGTGCTAGTTCATCAGGGGGCGACTATGGCTACACCTTC. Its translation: CSASSSGGDYGYTF.

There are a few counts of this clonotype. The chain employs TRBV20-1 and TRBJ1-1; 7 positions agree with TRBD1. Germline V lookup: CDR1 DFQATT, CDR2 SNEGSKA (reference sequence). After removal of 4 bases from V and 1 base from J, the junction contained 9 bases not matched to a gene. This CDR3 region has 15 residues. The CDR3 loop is CSAIGAGGRNTEAFF. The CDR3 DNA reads TGCAGTGCTATAGGGGCAGGGGGGAGGAACACTGAAGCTTTCTTT.